The 20 T cell receptor beta chains in this list originate from one sample, sequenced in a study of glioma-infiltrating T cells. Amplification of TCR alpha and beta CDR3 regions from RNA used iRepertoire nested multiplex PCR. TCRdb re-derived calls from the multiplex PCR reads in MiXCR, one entry per CDR3 protein. The top ten clones hold roughly 5.2% of a sample with some 160,000 distinct CDR3 sequences, more than 35% of them seen once. The specimen sequenced was glioma tissue, nonneoplastic brain tissue, or PBMCs (not recorded which). The receptor set was obtained from a human donor with low-grade glioma or glioblastoma, undergoing nonglioma brain surgery, or in good health (not recorded which).

The chain carries TRBV5-1 and TRBJ2-1; D not resolved. Germline CDR1 reads SGHRS; CDR2 reads YFSETQ. CDR3 size: 15 residues. Trimming took off 0 bases at V and 2 bases at J, with 9 bases between the two ends. CDR3 loop: CASSLESFPYNEQFF. Here the CDR3 DNA reads TGCGCCAGCAGCTTGGAGAGTTTCCCCTACAATGAGCAGTTCTTC.

This clonotype was counted at least ten times. The genes are TRBV20-1 and TRBJ2-5; D gene ambiguous. V was clipped by 6 bases and J by 3 bases, with 11 bases between them. Germline V gene sequence: CDR1 DFQATT, CDR2 SNEGSKA (reference sequence). The CDR3 has 12 amino acids. Here the CDR3 reads CSAPTVEETQYF. The CDR3 DNA follows: TGCAGTGCCCCGACGGTAGAAGAGACCCAGTACTTC.

This clonotype was counted ten times or more. The rearrangement uses TRBV3-1 and TRBJ1-1; 8 positions agree with TRBD1. There are 15 residues in the CDR3. V was clipped by 0 bases and J by 6 bases; unmatched bases: 6. The germline V gene encodes CDR1 LGHDT and CDR2 YNNKEL (reference sequence). The CDR3 loop reads CASSQDRTGIPEAFF. The CDR3 nucleotides read TGTGCCAGCAGCCAAGATCGGACAGGGATCCCTGAAGCTTTCTTT.

A note on this clonotype: A much larger clone sits a single nucleotide away, making a read error possible. The rearrangement uses TRBV18 and TRBJ1-1; possibly TRBD1 for D (5 bases). Per the germline V gene, CDR1 is KGHSH and CDR2 is LQKENI. The CDR3 consists of 14 residues. V dropped 6 bases and J dropped 0 bases, with 11 bases sitting between them. The DNA of the CDR3 is TGTGCCAGCTCGCAAAAGGGGATGAACACTGAAGCTTTCTTT. Protein product: CASSQKGMNTEAFF.

This clonotype appeared a few times. The chain has TRBV28 and TRBJ2-5; TRBD1 matches 8 bases. There are 16 residues in the CDR3. Trimming at V came to 6 bases and at J to 3 bases, leaving 12 bases not matched to a gene. Germline loops: CDR1 MDHEN, CDR2 SYDVKM. In DNA form, the CDR3 reads TGTGCCAGCAGCCCCGGGACAGGCAATAAAAAAGAGACCCAGTACTTC. Protein sequence: CASSPGTGNKKETQYF.

Worth noting for this clonotype: This may be a read error, as it is one base from a much larger clone. V gene TRBV4-1 combines with J gene TRBJ2-7, with a possible D match to TRBD2 (6 bases). V dropped 2 bases and J dropped 2 bases, with 10 bases sitting between them. The CDR3 runs 14 residues. The germline V gene encodes CDR1 MGHRA and CDR2 YSYEKL. The CDR3 region is CASSQLTGAYEQYF. DNA for the CDR3: TGCGCCAGCAGCCAACTAACGGGGGCCTACGAGCAGTACTTC.

This clonotype showed up just a few times. The V call is TRBV5-4, the J call TRBJ1-2; D perhaps matches TRBD1 (5 bases). The CDR3 contains 13 residues. V lost 1 base, J lost 4 bases, and 8 bases lay in between. Germline V gene sequence: CDR1 SGHNT, CDR2 YYREEE (reference sequence). This CDR3 reads CASSLQGAYGYTF. The DNA of the CDR3 is TGTGCCAGCAGCTTGCAGGGCGCCTATGGCTACACCTTC.

The J gene is TRBJ2-1, the V gene TRBV20-1, with D perhaps being TRBD1 or TRBD2 (5 bases each). This CDR3 is 15 amino acids long. Looked up from germline, CDR1 is DFQATT and CDR2 is SNEGSKA (reference sequence). V was clipped by 1 base and J by 6 bases, with 16 bases between them. For the CDR3, the DNA is TGCAGTGCTAGAGGTAGCCTAGAGGGGATCAATGAGCAGTTCTTC. Translating gives CSARGSLEGINEQFF.

This clonotype showed up many times. The gene calls are TRBV28 and TRBJ2-1; D uncertain. This CDR3 is built from 13 residues. V was trimmed by 5 bases and J by 6 bases, leaving 11 bases between them. Germline values: CDR1 MDHEN, CDR2 SYDVKM. The CDR3 DNA follows: TGTGCCAGCAGTCCTCCCCTCGGCAATGAGCAGTTCTTC. Translated, it gives CASSPPLGNEQFF.

This clonotype was seen ten or more times. The V and J genes are TRBV6-1 and TRBJ1-5; 10 nucleotides match TRBD1. J lost 6 bases, V lost 5 bases, and 7 bases had no gene match. From germline, CDR1 is MNHNS and CDR2 SASEGT. The CDR3 sequence is 15 residues long. CDR3 amino acids: CASSSTGQGGQPQHF. The CDR3 region has the DNA TGTGCCAGCAGTTCCACCGGACAGGGGGGTCAGCCCCAGCATTTT.

V gene TRBV4-2 combines with J gene TRBJ2-7; 9 bases map to TRBD2. The germline CDR1 and CDR2 sequences are LGHNA and YNFKEQ. J was trimmed by 5 bases and V by 0 bases; bases with no gene match: 8. The CDR3 covers 16 residues. The CDR3 nucleotides are TGTGCCAGCAGCCAAGAAGGGGGACTAGCCTGGGACGAGCAGTACTTC. Residues: CASSQEGGLAWDEQYF.

This clonotype appeared a single time. The junction departs from germline at one end; a sequencing error may be responsible. This rearrangement joins TRBV2 to TRBJ1-4; 10 nucleotides align to TRBD1. Germline V lookup: CDR1 SNHLY, CDR2 FYNNEI. The CDR3 loop spans 15 amino acids. CDR3 residues: CASTSRTGGNKKLFF. The CDR3 region has the DNA TGTGCCAGCACTTCTAGGACAGGGGGTAATAAAAAACTGTTTTTT. The variable domain in full, with the rest retrieved from reference TRBV2 and TRBJ1-4, is EPEVTQTPSHQVTQMGQEVILRCVPISNHLYFYWYRQILGQKVEFLVSFYNNEISEKSEIFDDQFSVERPDGSNFTLKIRSTKLEDSAMYFCASTSRTGGNKKLFFGSGTQLSVL.

This clonotype occurred many times. V usage is TRBV6-1 and J usage is TRBJ2-1, with 9 bases lining up with TRBD2. Trimming took 5 bases from V and 6 from J; bases not matched to a gene: 5. The CDR3 spans 14 residues. The V gene's germline CDR1 is MNHNS and CDR2 SASEGT. This CDR3 is CASSLSSGSNEQFF. The CDR3 DNA follows: TGTGCCAGCAGTTTAAGTAGCGGGAGCAATGAGCAGTTCTTC.

Comment on this clonotype: One end of the junction is discordant with germline, which a read error may explain. V is TRBV2 and J is TRBJ2-3, with 7 nucleotides matching TRBD1. The V gene's germline CDR1 is SNHLY and CDR2 FYNNEI. The CDR3 has 13 amino acids. The CDR3 DNA sequence: TGTGTCAGCAATAGAGACAGGGTTGATACGCAGTATTTT. This translates into CVSNRDRVDTQYF. The variable domain in full, with the rest retrieved from reference TRBV2 and TRBJ2-3, is EPEVTQTPSHQVTQMGQEVILRCVPISNHLYFYWYRQILGQKVEFLVSFYNNEISEKSEIFDDQFSVERPDGSNFTLKIRSTKLEDSAMYFCVSNRDRVDTQYFGPGTRLTVL.

This clonotype was found once. This may arise from a read error, as a much more abundant clone is one base away. The chain is built from TRBV29-1 and TRBJ1-1; no firm D call. The CDR3 loop spans 14 amino acids. V dropped 6 bases and J dropped 1 base, with 15 bases sitting between them. Germline V CDR1 and CDR2: SQVTM, ANQGSEA. The CDR3 region has the DNA TGCAGCGTGGAACAGCGAAATGGGAACACTGAAGCTTTCTTT. It translates to CSVEQRNGNTEAFF. The full variable domain, with the rest looked up from reference TRBV29-1 and TRBJ1-1, is SAVISQKPSRDICQRGTSLTIQCQVDSQVTMMFWYRQQPGQSLTLIATANQGSEATYESGFVIDKFPISRPNLTFSTLTVSNMSPEDSSIYLCSVEQRNGNTEAFFGQGTRLTVV.

Points on this clonotype: A much bigger clone sits one base away, suggesting this may be a read error. CDR3 sequence: CASSKEIVSPQHF. For the CDR3, the DNA is TGTGCCAGCAGCAAGGAGATAGTCTCTCCCCAGCATTTT. The chain is built from TRBV3-1 and TRBJ1-5; no clear D. Germline loops: CDR1 LGHDT, CDR2 YNNKEL (reference sequence). The V end was cut by 5 bases, the J end by 10 bases, with 15 bases between. The CDR3 extends over 13 amino acids.

As regards this clonotype: This may arise from a read error, as a much more abundant clone is one base away. The chain uses TRBV15 and TRBJ2-2; D is perhaps TRBD2 (6 bases). The length of the CDR3 is 15 residues. CDR1 is LNHNV, CDR2 YYDKDF, per germline (reference sequence). CDR3 nucleotide sequence: TGTGCCACCAGAAGAGATCTCGGGGGAAGCGGGGAGCTGTTTTTT. Translation gives CATRRDLGGSGELFF.

This clonotype appeared many times. The chain joins TRBV20-1 to TRBJ2-1, with 10 positions matching TRBD2. V shed 2 bases and J 7 bases; nucleotides not matched to a gene: 8. There are 15 residues in the CDR3. Germline V lookup: CDR1 DFQATT, CDR2 SNEGSKA (reference sequence). The CDR3: CSARPSGRARNEQFF. The CDR3 nucleotides read TGCAGTGCTAGACCAAGCGGGAGGGCCCGGAATGAGCAGTTCTTC.

This clonotype appeared many times. This sequence joins TRBV20-1 and TRBJ2-3, with 8 bases that match TRBD2. CDR3 length equals 15 residues. Trimming at V came to 6 bases and at J to 0 bases, leaving 8 bases not matched to a gene. Germline CDR1 DFQATT, CDR2 SNEGSKA (reference sequence). Written as DNA, the CDR3 is TGCAGTGCGGCCACTAGCGGTCCTAGCACAGATACGCAGTATTTT. It yields the protein CSAATSGPSTDTQYF.

CDR3 loop: CASSLDGGREETQYF. As DNA, the CDR3 is TGTGCCAGCAGCTTGGATGGGGGGAGGGAAGAGACCCAGTACTTC. The chain combines TRBV5-4 with TRBJ2-5; 7 positions agree with TRBD2. The CDR3 is 15 residues long. CDR1 and CDR2 (germline): SGHNT, YYREEE (reference sequence). V gave up 0 bases and J gave up 3 bases; unmatched junction bases: 5.